Each of the 25 T cell receptor beta chains below was sequenced from the same sample in a study of Ad26.COV2.S vaccination and SARS-CoV-2 variants (dated by TCRdb to the early 2020s). The protocol used for the library was the immunoSEQ multiplex PCR assay. Imported from immuneACCESS, the table was reduced by TCRdb to in-frame sequences with V and J called. These copies leave out some clones; in studies compared against another copy, an unresolved V gene accounts for under half, and the cause of the remainder is not known. Counted in this sample were 350,000 to 450,000 clones; around 83% of them appeared once. Roughly 3.3% of the sample rests with the top ten. Read against the paper, the sample's treatment or condition label means: about 20 received Ad26.COV2.S at low or high dose, single or two shots; about 5 received placebo; per-sample allocation not given. For vaccine and placebo recipients, repertoires were sequenced using samples collected on day 63 after the first injection.

This sample comprised peripheral blood, obtained in a trial of Ad26.COV2.S vaccine versus placebo. The receptors shown here come from a person aged 18-60 years who received the Ad26.COV2.S COVID-19 vaccine or a placebo.

The chain carries TRBV27 and TRBJ1-6; D gene ambiguous. Trimming removed 8 bases at V and 10 bases at J, with 24 bases between. CDR3 length: 16 amino acids. The germline V gene encodes CDR1 MNHEY and CDR2 SMNVEV (reference sequence). The CDR3 loop is CASRLKLYPTTSPLHF. The CDR3, as DNA: TGTGCCAGCCGCTTAAAGCTGTACCCCACCACCTCACCCCTCCACTTT.

The chain carries TRBV5-6 and TRBJ1-2; possibly TRBD1 for D (6 bases). The CDR3 spans 12 residues. The V end lost 4 bases, the J end lost 6 bases, and 10 bases lay between the germline ends. The germline CDR1 and CDR2 sequences are SGHDT and YYEEEE. The CDR3 here is CASSRTANGYTF. The CDR3 nucleotides are TGTGCCAGCAGCCGGACAGCAAATGGCTACACCTTC.

The chain recombines TRBV27 with TRBJ2-7; TRBD2 agrees at 10 bases. Germline-derived CDR1 and CDR2 are MNHEY and SMNVEV (reference sequence). The V gene end was trimmed by 5 bases and the J gene end by 6 bases; junction bases not matched to a gene: 13. CDR3 length equals 16 residues. The DNA of the CDR3 is TGTGCCAGCAGTCTCGGACTAGCGGTCTCCCTTGGCGAGCAGTACTTC. Translation: CASSLGLAVSLGEQYF.

The rearrangement uses TRBV6-5 and TRBJ1-6, with 7 bases identical to TRBD1. Trimming cost V 4 bases and J 11 bases; bases outside gene matches: 14. This CDR3 comprises 16 residues. From germline, CDR1 is MNHEY and CDR2 SVGAGI. The CDR3 reads CASSSQKTGSDPPLHF. Here the CDR3 DNA reads TGTGCCAGCAGTTCCCAAAAGACAGGGAGCGATCCACCCCTCCACTTT.

The chain employs TRBV7-9 and TRBJ2-7, with D perhaps TRBD1 or TRBD2 (7 bases each). CDR3 length: 14 residues. V dropped 4 bases and J dropped 5 bases, with 15 bases sitting between them. Germline-derived CDR1 and CDR2 are SEHNR and FQNEAQ (reference sequence). CDR3 in amino acids: CASSSGGGGDEQYF. The CDR3 nucleotides are TGTGCCAGCAGCTCCGGGGGAGGGGGCGACGAGCAGTACTTC.

This clone was seen only a few times. The chain is built from TRBV28 and TRBJ2-7; D may be TRBD1 (5 bases). Germline CDR1 reads MDHEN; CDR2 reads SYDVKM. The ends were cut back, 6 bases at V and 4 bases at J, with 13 bases in the middle. The CDR3 is made up of 13 amino acids. In DNA form, the CDR3 reads TGTGCCAGCAGGCCACAGGTCCCTTACGAGCAGTACTTC. Translated: CASRPQVPYEQYF.

Of note for this clone: The sample has other DNA sequences that encode this CDR3 too. This rearrangement joins TRBV3-1 (or the pseudogene TRBV3-2) to TRBJ2-1; 8 nucleotides agree with TRBD1. V was clipped by 1 base and J by 1 base; unmatched bases: 0. This CDR3 spans 15 amino acids. CDR1 LGHDT and CDR2 YNNKEL come from the germline V gene (reference sequence). DNA of the CDR3: TGTGCCAGCAGCCAAGGGACAGGGTCCTACAATGAGCAGTTCTTC. Its translation is CASSQGTGSYNEQFF.

V gene TRBV10-2 combines with J gene TRBJ2-5; TRBD1 might be the D (5 bases). CDR3 length: 14 amino acids. V lost 5 bases to trimming and J lost 4 bases, with 14 bases between them. Looked up from germline, CDR1 is WSHSY and CDR2 is SAAADI. Here the CDR3 DNA reads TGCGCCAGCAGTACCAGGGATTCGAGAGAGACCCAGTACTTC. It is translated as CASSTRDSRETQYF.

The chain employs TRBV9 and TRBJ2-7; TRBD2 agrees at 14 bases. There are 16 residues in the CDR3. V was clipped by 3 bases and J by 6 bases; unmatched bases: 8. Germline values: CDR1 SGDLS, CDR2 YYNGEE. The CDR3 region is CASSDDGLAGGFEQYF. The CDR3 region has the DNA TGTGCCAGCAGCGACGACGGACTAGCGGGAGGTTTCGAGCAGTACTTC.

The genes are TRBV10-3 and TRBJ1-3, with TRBD1 matching 9 bases. Germline CDR1 reads ENHRY; CDR2 reads SYGVKD. V shed 2 bases and J 4 bases; nucleotides not matched to a gene: 3. The CDR3 runs to 15 residues. CDR3 coding DNA: TGTGCCATCAGTGAGCCTGGACAGGGGGGAAACACCATATATTTT. Amino acids: CAISEPGQGGNTIYF.

V and J are TRBV10-2 and TRBJ1-4; unclear D gene. This CDR3 has 10 amino acids. Deletions cut 9 bases from V and 4 bases from J, with 3 bases between. Germline V gene sequence: CDR1 WSHSY, CDR2 SAAADI. DNA for the CDR3: TGCGCCAGGCGTAATGAAAAACTGTTTTTT. Amino acids: CARRNEKLFF.

The J gene is TRBJ2-1, the V gene TRBV3-1 (or the pseudogene TRBV3-2); 7 nucleotides line up with TRBD2. The CDR3 length is 16 residues. The ends lost 1 base at V and 6 bases at J; junction bases unmatched: 9. The germline V gene has CDR1 LGHDT and CDR2 YNNKEL (reference sequence). The chain's CDR3 is CASSQGGGLISNEQFF. In DNA, the CDR3 is TGTGCCAGCAGCCAAGGGGGGGGACTGATCTCCAATGAGCAGTTCTTC.

V is TRBV13 and J is TRBJ1-6; D ambiguous. V was pared by 2 bases and J by 8 bases, with 7 bases between. The germline CDR1 and CDR2 sequences are PRHDT and FYEKMQ (reference sequence). The CDR3 runs 13 residues. CDR3 residues: CASSLFRDSPLHF. DNA of the CDR3: TGTGCCAGCAGCTTATTTAGAGATTCACCCCTCCACTTT.

This clone is medium-sized in the sample. The chain joins TRBV2 to TRBJ2-7; 7 bases line up with TRBD2. The CDR3 totals 11 residues. Germline lookup yields CDR1 SNHLY and CDR2 FYNNEI. Trimming cost V 3 bases and J 12 bases; bases outside gene matches: 5. CDR3 nucleotides: TGTGCCAGCAGTGATGGGGGAGGGGTGTACTTC. Its translation is CASSDGGGVYF.

This sequence joins TRBV5-4 and TRBJ2-2, with 13 bases identical to TRBD2. The CDR3 totals 17 residues. Germline CDR1 and CDR2: SGHNT and YYREEE (reference sequence). V was pared by 0 bases and J by 2 bases, with 1 base of the junction left unmatched. The DNA of the CDR3 is TGTGCCAGCAGCTTGGCGGGACTAGCGGGAAACACCGGGGAGCTGTTTTTT. This codes for CASSLAGLAGNTGELFF.

The chain has TRBV5-1 and TRBJ2-2; TRBD2 matches at 13 bases. The trim removed 0 bases at V and 7 bases at J, leaving 3 bases unmatched. The germline V gene has CDR1 SGHRS and CDR2 YFSETQ. The CDR3 sequence is 16 residues long. CDR3 coding DNA: TGCGCCAGCAGCTTGGGGACTAGCGGGAGCGTCGGGGAGCTGTTTTTT. Amino acids: CASSLGTSGSVGELFF.

This chain connects TRBV5-6 to TRBJ2-7; the D call may be TRBD1 or TRBD2 (5 bases each). The V gene's germline CDR1 is SGHDT and CDR2 YYEEEE. The CDR3 spans 15 residues. Between the trimmed V and J ends, which lost 1 base and 1 base, there was a span of 12 bases. CDR3 nucleotides: TGTGCCAGCAGCTTGATGGGGGTTCGTTCCTACGAGCAGTACTTC. Amino acids: CASSLMGVRSYEQYF. Full variable domain (rest looked up from reference TRBV5-6 and TRBJ2-7): DAGVTQSPTHLIKTRGQQVTLRCSPKSGHDTVSWYQQALGQGPQFIFQYYEEEERQRGNFPDRFSGHQFPNYSSELNVNALLLGDSALYLCASSLMGVRSYEQYFGPGTRLTVT.

This chain joins TRBV5-1 and TRBJ1-1; a possible D gene is TRBD1 (6 bases). This CDR3 is built from 16 residues. Germline CDR1 and CDR2: SGHRS and YFSETQ. V was clipped by 0 bases and J by 1 base, with 13 bases between them. In nucleotides, the CDR3 is TGCGCCAGCAGCTTGGCTCAGGTAGGGGGGAACACTGAAGCTTTCTTT. Its protein product is CASSLAQVGGNTEAFF.

This chain joins TRBV5-6 and TRBJ1-6, with 8 positions matching TRBD1. CDR1 is SGHDT and CDR2 is YYEEEE in the germline V gene. With V trimmed by 5 bases and J by 7 bases, 5 bases remained unmatched. CDR3 length: 14 amino acids. The CDR3 DNA sequence: TGTGCCAGCAGTTATGACAGGGGAAATTCACCCCTCCACTTT. Translated: CASSYDRGNSPLHF.

This clone was seen just once. This chain uses TRBV24-1 with TRBJ2-1, with 10 nucleotides matching TRBD1. Germline V gives CDR1 KGHDR, CDR2 SFDVKD. Unmatched junction bases numbered 12, after V lost 3 bases and J lost 8 bases. The CDR3 is made up of 17 amino acids. The chain's CDR3 is CATSDQYAGQGWDEQFF. The CDR3 nucleotides are TGTGCCACCAGTGATCAATACGCGGGACAGGGGTGGGATGAGCAGTTCTTC.

The J gene is TRBJ2-2, the V gene TRBV4-3; D possibly uses TRBD1 or TRBD2 (5 bases each). Per germline, CDR1 LGHNA and CDR2 YSLEER. The CDR3 length is 15 residues. V was trimmed by 0 bases and J by 4 bases, leaving 9 bases between them. For the CDR3, the DNA is TGCGCCAGCAGCCAAGACAGAGGGGTCACCGGGGAGCTGTTTTTT. Amino acids: CASSQDRGVTGELFF.

The rearrangement joins TRBV28 to TRBJ2-1, with 13 positions matching TRBD2. The V gene's germline CDR1 is MDHEN and CDR2 SYDVKM. V lost 5 bases, J lost 8 bases, and 9 bases stayed unmatched. There are 16 residues in the CDR3. The CDR3 coding sequence is TGTGCCAGCAGTCCTCTCGCACTAGCGGGAGGGTATGAGCAGTTCTTC. It is translated as CASSPLALAGGYEQFF.

This sequence joins TRBV18 and TRBJ2-3; 10 bases match TRBD2. The CDR3 sequence is 13 residues long. Germline assignment: CDR1 KGHSH and CDR2 LQKENI. V lost 4 bases, J lost 5 bases, and 0 bases stayed unmatched. The CDR3 loop is CASSRLAGDTQYF. The DNA for the CDR3 is TGTGCCAGCTCACGACTAGCGGGAGATACGCAGTATTTT. The full variable domain, its missing parts supplied by reference TRBV18 and TRBJ2-3, is NAGVMQNPRHLVRRRGQEARLRCSPMKGHSHVYWYRQLPEEGLKFMVYLQKENIIDESGMPKERFSAEFPKEGPSILRIQQVVRGDSAAYFCASSRLAGDTQYFGPGTRLTVL.

Many counts were recorded for this clone. V and J are TRBV20-1 and TRBJ2-7; D assignment may be TRBD1 or TRBD2 (5 bases each). Germline V gene data show CDR1 as DFQATT and CDR2 as SNEGSKA (reference sequence). The CDR3 consists of 16 residues. V lost 3 bases to trimming and J lost 8 bases, with 26 bases between them. CDR3: CSASSPWIGTDTKQYF. The CDR3 DNA sequence: TGCAGTGCTAGTTCCCCCTGGATCGGGACCGATACGAAGCAGTACTTC.

This clone turned up a few times. The chain's CDR3 is CASRGTSGRRNTGELFF. CDR3 in DNA: TGTGCCAGCAGGGGGACTAGCGGGAGACGTAACACCGGGGAGCTGTTTTTT. The J gene is TRBJ2-2, the V gene TRBV2; TRBD2 agrees at 14 bases. Germline CDR1 and CDR2: SNHLY and FYNNEI. The CDR3 is made up of 17 amino acids. J was trimmed by 2 bases and V by 6 bases; bases with no gene match: 5.